The sequence of this T cell receptor beta chain was determined in a study of human T cells and chemical hapten exposure. Study in general: Weekly diphenylcyclopropenone doses were given to patients' scalps across the roughly 25-week study.

The table lists this clonotype with many counts. TCRdb re-called the RACE reads through MiXCR, storing one row per CDR3 protein. Of some 380,000 distinct CDR3 sequences in the sample, around 4.8% were seen once. Time point indicated: patch test 1, 2 weeks after DPC sensitization. The treatment: therapeutic diphenylcyclopropenone sensitization with weekly scalp DPC. Alopecia patients between 18 and 70 years old and suitable for DPC were used as donors. This clonotype was sampled from a woman aged 45-65 years with alopecia areata. Some clones in this sample may be carry-over from other donors' samples. The sequencing here drew on whole blood, taken in connection with sensitization to the hapten diphenylcyclopropenone (DPC).

CDR3 region: CASTNPHLSGNEQFF. CDR3 bases: TGTGCCAGCACCAATCCCCATCTAAGTGGCAATGAGCAGTTCTTC. The chain combines TRBV6-6 with TRBJ2-1; D gene unclear. Trimming stripped 7 bases from V and 6 bases from J, with 19 bases between. The germline gives CDR1 MNHNY, CDR2 SVGAGI (reference sequence). This CDR3 spans 15 amino acids.